These T cell receptor beta chains were read from a single sample in a study of OX40 agonist ivuxolimab in advanced cancers. Only in-frame clones appear in the TCRdb table, and some are missing; sequencing was by immunoSEQ multiplex PCR. This table holds around 99,000 clones, approximately 90% found once. The sequences come from CD4+ or CD8+ T cells sorted from blood, collected in a trial of the OX40 agonist ivuxolimab. These receptor sequences come from an adult with an advanced solid tumor such as melanoma, head and neck, liver or kidney cancer. CDR3s include the opening cysteine and the closing phenylalanine or tryptophan. D genes are given only for firm matches. Expanded clones are given a class, and other clones once, few, many or no size at all.

size	V	J	D	DNA	CDR3
.	TRBV18	TRBJ2-1	.	TGTGCCAGCTCCCTAGCCACGGGCAATGAGCAGTTCTTC	CASSLATGNEQFF
.	TRBV6-5	TRBJ2-3	.	TGTGCCAGCAGAGGGCCCGATATCACAGATACGCAGTATTTT	CASRGPDITDTQYF
once	TRBV19	TRBJ1-2	.	TGTGCCAGTAGAAAGCCAGGGCTAGCTAACTATGGCTACACCTTC	CASRKPGLANYGYTF
once	TRBV7-3	TRBJ1-1	.	TGTGCCAGCAGCTCCGGGATCAACACTGAAGCTTTCTTT	CASSSGINTEAFF
.	TRBV7-8	TRBJ2-1	.	TGTGCCAGCAGCTTAGCACTTTCCAATGAGCAGTTCTTC	CASSLALSNEQFF
.	TRBV5-1	TRBJ2-2	TRBD1	TGCGCCAGCAGCACCGACCGGACAGGGGGAACCGGGGAGCTGTTTTTT	CASSTDRTGGTGELFF
.	TRBV28	TRBJ2-7	.	TGTGCCAGCAGTTTTGAAGGTAGCGAGCAGTACTTC	CASSFEGSEQYF
.	TRBV6-1	TRBJ1-5	TRBD1	TGTGCCAGCAGTGAAGAGGACAGGGGGCGGATTCAGCCCCAGCATTTT	CASSEEDRGRIQPQHF
.	TRBV6-5	TRBJ2-7	TRBD2	TGTGCCAGCAGCTTGGGACTAGCGTCCTACGAGCAGTACTTC	CASSLGLASYEQYF
.	TRBV27	TRBJ2-5	TRBD1	TGTGCCAGCAGTTCCCGGGTTAAGGACAGGGGGAGTCAGTACTTC	CASSSRVKDRGSQYF
once	TRBV5-5	TRBJ1-1	.	TGTGCCAGCAGCCAGGACAGTTGGAACACTGAAGCTTTCTTT	CASSQDSWNTEAFF
.	TRBV2	TRBJ2-7	TRBD1	TGTGCCAGCAGTTTCCCGGGACAGGTACCCTACGAGCAGTACTTC	CASSFPGQVPYEQYF
.	TRBV7-2	TRBJ1-3	TRBD1	TGTGCCAGCAGCCCCCAGGGGGGGAGCTCTGGAAACACCATATATTTT	CASSPQGGSSGNTIYF
.	TRBV28	TRBJ1-1	.	TGTGCCAGCAGTGTGTCAGGGGTCGGTACTGAAGCTTTCTTT	CASSVSGVGTEAFF